This T cell receptor (beta chain) was identified in a study of blood T cell repertoires in COVID-19. Across the whole study: The study drew acute and convalescent COVID-19 samples from the United States, Italy and Spain. Nucleic acid was either cDNA or gDNA, and it came from T cells, B-cell-depleted T cells, or PBMCs.

CDR1 and CDR2 from the germline V gene are WSHSY and SAAADI. The V segment lost 7 bases and the J segment 3 bases; nucleotides outside the gene matches: 7. This CDR3 contains 15 residues. How the authors handled the data: Using reference gene primer amplification, nucleated cell counts were estimated. Some clones are missing from TCRdb's copy, which holds only in-frame ones; the method was immunoSEQ multiplex PCR. V and J calls plus clone size are reproduced from that table; the DNA served to infer D and trimming. The data contain around 150,000 clones, approximately 80% of them seen just once; the ten biggest clones take up approximately 8%.

Sequencing input: peripheral blood. The TCR comes from a man between 60 and 70 years old with acute or convalescent COVID-19. The V and J genes are TRBV10-2 and TRBJ2-2; 8 nucleotides match TRBD2. CDR3 coding DNA: TGCGCCAGCATCTCGGCTAGCGGGTACACCGGGGAGCTGTTTTTT. Translated: CASISASGYTGELFF.